The rows below give T cell receptor beta chains drawn from one sample of a study of shared clonotypes between healthy human individuals. Clones were read by immunoSEQ multiplex PCR, and TCRdb kept only the in-frame ones, dropping some. The table has a few million clones, 85% to 95% seen once. Sequencing input: naive CD4+ T cells from PBMCs. Receptor source: a man aged 18-30 years in good health. Some clones in this sample may be carry-over from other donors' samples. The CDR3 runs from the conserved cysteine through the conserved F or W. A D gene is named only where the DNA matches it firmly. Expanded clones get a size class; other rows say once, few or many, or leave the size out.

clone_size d_call j_call v_call cdr3_aa cdr3_nt
- - TRBJ2-3 TRBV6-5 CASTRAGDIYTQYF TGTGCCAGCACCCGAGCGGGTGATATATATACGCAGTATTTT
- - TRBJ2-5 TRBV28 CASTGSAQGMETQYF TGTGCCAGCACAGGAAGCGCCCAAGGAATGGAGACCCAGTACTTC
- - TRBJ2-7 TRBV5-1 CASCLDSNYEQYF TGCGCCAGCTGCTTGGACAGTAACTACGAGCAGTACTTC
- TRBD2 TRBJ2-3 TRBV5-4 CASSLASSGRYADTQYF TGTGCCAGCAGCTTGGCGTCTAGCGGGAGATATGCAGATACGCAGTATTTT
- TRBD1 TRBJ1-2 TRBV5-1 CASTDSRDSYGYTF TGCGCCAGCACCGACTCCCGGGACAGCTATGGCTACACCTTC
- - TRBJ1-2 TRBV14 CASSQPGLSYGYTF TGTGCCAGCAGCCAGCCGGGACTTAGCTATGGCTACACCTTC
- - TRBJ2-7 TRBV27 CASSLSGPSHEQYF TGTGCCAGCAGTTTATCTGGCCCCTCTCACGAGCAGTACTTC
- - TRBJ1-4 TRBV2 CASGGRIEKLFF TGTGCCAGCGGGGGACGGATAGAAAAACTGTTTTTT
- TRBD2 TRBJ2-1 TRBV6-4 CASSASGRVSYNEQFF TGTGCCAGCAGTGCTAGCGGGAGAGTATCCTACAATGAGCAGTTCTTC
- TRBD2 TRBJ2-3 TRBV7-2 CASSPTSGQADTQYF TGTGCCAGCAGTCCGACTAGCGGGCAAGCCGATACGCAGTATTTT
- TRBD2 TRBJ2-7 TRBV27 CASSTRGGSYEQYF TGTGCCAGCAGTACACGCGGGGGCTCCTACGAGCAGTACTTC
- - TRBJ1-4 TRBV25-1 CASSDTGGATNEKLFF TGTGCCAGCAGTGATACCGGGGGCGCAACTAATGAAAAACTGTTTTTT
- TRBD2 TRBJ2-7 TRBV11-2 CASSPRGSGRAVYEQYF TGTGCCAGCAGCCCGAGGGGGAGCGGGAGGGCCGTCTACGAGCAGTACTTC
- - TRBJ2-3 TRBV12-5 CASGFSHSDTQYF TGTGCTAGTGGTTTCTCTCATTCAGATACGCAGTATTTT
- TRBD1 TRBJ2-5 TRBV18 CASSLNRGETQYF TGTGCCAGCTCACTAAACAGGGGAGAGACCCAGTACTTC
- - TRBJ2-1 TRBV10-2 CASRYPGTQYEQFF TGCGCCAGCAGGTACCCCGGGACCCAGTATGAGCAGTTCTTC
- TRBD1 TRBJ2-7 TRBV2 CASRWTGMFYEQYF TGTGCCAGCCGATGGACAGGGATGTTCTACGAGCAGTACTTC
few TRBD1 TRBJ1-1 TRBV29-1 CSVGQGIRTEAFF TGCAGCGTGGGACAGGGAATCCGGACTGAAGCTTTCTTT
- TRBD2 TRBJ2-3 TRBV19 CASSIGLGRTDTQYF TGTGCCAGTAGTATCGGACTAGGAAGGACAGATACGCAGTATTTT
- - TRBJ2-1 TRBV18 CASSPRSSGASYNEQFF TGTGCCAGCTCACCACGGTCCTCCGGGGCAAGCTACAATGAGCAGTTCTTC
- - TRBJ2-2 TRBV7-2 CASSPRWAGELFF TGTGCCAGCAGCCCAAGGTGGGCCGGGGAGCTGTTTTTT
- TRBD1 TRBJ2-7 TRBV5-1 CASSSGTGEYEQYF TGCGCCAGCAGCTCCGGGACAGGCGAATACGAGCAGTACTTC
- - TRBJ2-1 TRBV5-6 CASSSYSEQFF TGTGCCAGCAGCTCCTACAGTGAGCAGTTCTTC
- TRBD1 TRBJ2-4 TRBV7-2 CASSPRTGGAGNIQYF TGTGCCAGCAGCCCACGGACAGGGGGCGCGGGAAACATTCAGTACTTC
- TRBD2 TRBJ2-2 TRBV11-3 CASSHGLAGGPGTGELFF TGTGCCAGCAGCCATGGACTAGCGGGAGGGCCTGGAACCGGGGAGCTGTTTTTT
- TRBD2 TRBJ2-7 TRBV11-3 CASSNRTSGSYEQYF TGTGCCAGCAGCAACCGGACTAGCGGCTCCTACGAGCAGTACTTC
- - TRBJ1-1 TRBV30 CAWGWTALNTEAFF TGTGCCTGGGGGTGGACAGCCTTAAACACTGAAGCTTTCTTT
- - TRBJ1-1 TRBV29-1 CSVQRTNRGTEAFF TGCAGCGTCCAGCGGACTAATCGGGGCACTGAAGCTTTCTTT
- TRBD2 TRBJ2-7 TRBV27 CASSSLAGVDYEQYF TGTGCCAGCAGTTCCCTAGCGGGAGTCGACTACGAGCAGTACTTC
once - TRBJ2-1 TRBV7-9 CASSLASFLHYKIEQFF TGTGCCAGCAGCTTAGCGTCCTTCTTACACTATAAGATTGAGCAGTTCTTC
- - TRBJ1-4 TRBV6-1 CASSPDRHRREKLFF TGTGCCAGCAGCCCCGACAGACACCGGAGGGAAAAACTGTTTTTT
- - TRBJ1-5 TRBV6-6 CASTSRGAVDQPQHF TGTGCCAGCACCTCCCGAGGGGCAGTGGATCAGCCCCAGCATTTT
- - TRBJ2-2 TRBV2 CASRKTLRVWELFF TGTGCCAGCAGGAAGACCCTCAGGGTCTGGGAGCTGTTTTTT
- - TRBJ2-2 TRBV7-2 CASSFLGVGNTGELFF TGTGCCAGCAGCTTTCTAGGGGTTGGGAACACCGGGGAGCTGTTTTTT